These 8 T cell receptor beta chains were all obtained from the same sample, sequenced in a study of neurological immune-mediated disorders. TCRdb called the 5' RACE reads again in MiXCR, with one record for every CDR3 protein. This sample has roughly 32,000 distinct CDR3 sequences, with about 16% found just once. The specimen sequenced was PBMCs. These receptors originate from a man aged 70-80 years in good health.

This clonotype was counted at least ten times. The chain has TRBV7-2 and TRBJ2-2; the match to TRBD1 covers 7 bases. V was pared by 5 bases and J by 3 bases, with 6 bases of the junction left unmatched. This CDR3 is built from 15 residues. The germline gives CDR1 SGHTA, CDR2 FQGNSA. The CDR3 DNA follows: TGTGCCAGCAGCCACCGGGACAGACACACCGGGGAGCTGTTTTTT. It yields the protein CASSHRDRHTGELFF.

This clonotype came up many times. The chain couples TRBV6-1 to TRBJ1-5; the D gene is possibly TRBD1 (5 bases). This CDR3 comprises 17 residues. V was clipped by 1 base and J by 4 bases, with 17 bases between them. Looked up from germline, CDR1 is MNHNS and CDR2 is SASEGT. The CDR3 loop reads CASSEVRRGHGNQPQHF. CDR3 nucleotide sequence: TGTGCCAGCAGTGAAGTAAGGCGGGGCCATGGGAATCAGCCCCAGCATTTT.

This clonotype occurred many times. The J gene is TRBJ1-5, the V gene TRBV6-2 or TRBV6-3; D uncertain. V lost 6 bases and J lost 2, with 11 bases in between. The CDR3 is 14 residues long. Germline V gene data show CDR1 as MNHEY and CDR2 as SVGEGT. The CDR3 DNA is TGTGCCAGCAGCCCCAGGATTGGCAATCAGCCCCAGCATTTT. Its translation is CASSPRIGNQPQHF.

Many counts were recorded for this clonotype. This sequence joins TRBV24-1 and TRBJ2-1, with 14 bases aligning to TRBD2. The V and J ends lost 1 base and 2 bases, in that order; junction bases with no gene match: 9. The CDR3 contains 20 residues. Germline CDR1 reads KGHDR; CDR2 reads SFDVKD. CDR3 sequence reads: CATSDFSGTSGGSAYNEQFF. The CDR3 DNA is TGTGCCACCAGTGATTTCTCCGGGACTAGCGGGGGAAGCGCCTACAATGAGCAGTTCTTC.

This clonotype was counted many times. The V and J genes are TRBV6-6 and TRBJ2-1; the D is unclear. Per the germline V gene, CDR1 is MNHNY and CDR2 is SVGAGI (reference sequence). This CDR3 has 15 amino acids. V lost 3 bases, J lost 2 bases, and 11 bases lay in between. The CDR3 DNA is TGTGCCAGCAGTTATAAAGGGCTCACCTACAATGAGCAGTTCTTC. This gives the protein CASSYKGLTYNEQFF.

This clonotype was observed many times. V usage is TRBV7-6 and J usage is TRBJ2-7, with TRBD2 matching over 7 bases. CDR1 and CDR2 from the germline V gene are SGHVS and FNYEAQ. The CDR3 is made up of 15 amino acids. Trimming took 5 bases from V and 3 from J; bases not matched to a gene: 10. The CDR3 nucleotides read TGTGCCAGCAGCCAGGGCGCAGGGAGGGTCTACGAGCAGTACTTC. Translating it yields CASSQGAGRVYEQYF.

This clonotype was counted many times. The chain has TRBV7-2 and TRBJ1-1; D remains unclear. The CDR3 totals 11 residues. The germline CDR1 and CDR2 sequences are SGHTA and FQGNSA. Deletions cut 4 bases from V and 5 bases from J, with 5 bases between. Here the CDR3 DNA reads TGTGCCAGCAGCTCATATACTGAAGCTTTCTTT. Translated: CASSSYTEAFF.

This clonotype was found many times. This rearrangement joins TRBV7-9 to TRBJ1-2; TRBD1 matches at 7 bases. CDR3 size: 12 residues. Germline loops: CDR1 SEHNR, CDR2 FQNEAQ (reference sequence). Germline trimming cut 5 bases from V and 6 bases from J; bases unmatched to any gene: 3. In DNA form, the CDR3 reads TGTGCCAGCAGCGAACAGGGGCATGGCTACACCTTC. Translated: CASSEQGHGYTF.